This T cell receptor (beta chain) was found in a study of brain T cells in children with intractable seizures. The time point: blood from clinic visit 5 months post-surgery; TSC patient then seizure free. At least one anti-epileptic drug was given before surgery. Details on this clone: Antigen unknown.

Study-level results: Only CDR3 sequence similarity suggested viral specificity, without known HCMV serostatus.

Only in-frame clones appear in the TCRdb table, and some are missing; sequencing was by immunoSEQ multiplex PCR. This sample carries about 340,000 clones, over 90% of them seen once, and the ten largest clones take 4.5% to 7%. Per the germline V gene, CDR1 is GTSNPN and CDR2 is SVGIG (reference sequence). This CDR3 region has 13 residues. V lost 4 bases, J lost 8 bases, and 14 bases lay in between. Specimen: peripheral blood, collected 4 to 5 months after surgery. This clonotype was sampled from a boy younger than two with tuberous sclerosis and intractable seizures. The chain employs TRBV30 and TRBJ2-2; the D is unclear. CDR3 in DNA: TGTGCCTGGACTCCCCGAGCATCAGGGGAGCTGTTTTTT. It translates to CAWTPRASGELFF.